The T cell receptor (beta chain) described here comes from a study of blood T cell repertoires in COVID-19. Study-level information: Some COVID-19 samples were acute and others convalescent; all came from the United States, Italy and Spain. Nucleic acid was either cDNA or gDNA, and it came from T cells, B-cell-depleted T cells, or PBMCs.

Original processing methods: Reference gene primer amplification gave nucleated cell count estimates. Some clones are missing from TCRdb's copy, which holds only in-frame ones; the method was immunoSEQ multiplex PCR. The V and J calls and the clone size are those of that table, but D and trimming were determined from the DNA. The sample has tens of thousands of clones, 90% seen once. CDR3 length: 15 residues. Trimming removed 4 bases from V and 4 bases from J, with 16 bases in between. Germline V gene data show CDR1 as SNHLY and CDR2 as FYNNEI. The genes are TRBV2 and TRBJ1-2; D is ambiguous. This clonotype originated in a man between 65 and 79 years old with active or convalescent COVID-19. Sequencing was done on a sample of peripheral blood. The CDR3 protein is CASSGTGGEGYGYTF. CDR3 nucleotides: TGTGCCAGCAGTGGGACGGGCGGTGAGGGCTATGGCTACACCTTC. Complete variable domain (other parts from reference TRBV2 and TRBJ1-2): EPEVTQTPSHQVTQMGQEVILRCVPISNHLYFYWYRQILGQKVEFLVSFYNNEISEKSEIFDDQFSVERPDGSNFTLKIRSTKLEDSAMYFCASSGTGGEGYGYTFGSGTRLTVV.